These T cell receptor beta chains were read from a single sample in a study of OX40 agonist ivuxolimab in advanced cancers. Repertoires were generated with immunoSEQ multiplex PCR, while TCRdb's copy carries only in-frame clones and drops some. The repertoire holds around 62,000 clones, with approximately 80% as singletons. The input for sequencing was CD4+ or CD8+ T cells sorted from blood, taken in a trial of the OX40 agonist ivuxolimab. The receptors come from an adult with an advanced solid tumor such as melanoma, head and neck, liver or kidney cancer. The CDR3 runs from the conserved cysteine through the conserved F or W. D genes are given only for firm matches. Size is omitted from some rows. Given values are once, few, many or a class for expanded clones.

v_gene: TRBV7-8
len: 14
j_gene: TRBJ1-3
d_gene: -
abundance: once
CDR3aa: CASSLKWEIDTIYF
CDR3nt: TGTGCCAGCAGCTTAAAATGGGAAATAGACACCATATATTTT

v_gene: TRBV2
len: 12
j_gene: TRBJ2-1
d_gene: -
abundance: -
CDR3aa: CASSEQYNEQFF
CDR3nt: TGTGCCAGCAGTGAACAGTACAATGAGCAGTTCTTC

v_gene: TRBV7-9
len: 15
j_gene: TRBJ2-1
d_gene: TRBD1
abundance: few
CDR3aa: CASSPRQGAANEQFF
CDR3nt: TGTGCCAGCAGCCCTCGACAGGGGGCAGCGAATGAGCAGTTCTTC

v_gene: TRBV7-9
len: 14
j_gene: TRBJ1-1
d_gene: TRBD1
abundance: -
CDR3aa: CASSWTGANTEAFF
CDR3nt: TGTGCCAGCAGCTGGACAGGGGCGAACACTGAAGCTTTCTTT

v_gene: TRBV4-2
len: 13
j_gene: TRBJ1-2
d_gene: -
abundance: -
CDR3aa: CASSQERDYGYTF
CDR3nt: TGTGCCAGCAGCCAAGAAAGGGACTATGGCTACACCTTC

v_gene: TRBV13
len: 12
j_gene: TRBJ1-2
d_gene: -
abundance: -
CDR3aa: CASNIRGNGYTF
CDR3nt: TGTGCCAGCAACATCAGGGGAAATGGCTACACCTTC

v_gene: TRBV19
len: 16
j_gene: TRBJ1-2
d_gene: TRBD1
abundance: once
CDR3aa: CASSIAPTGGQYGYTF
CDR3nt: TGTGCCAGTAGTATAGCCCCGACAGGGGGCCAATATGGCTACACCTTC

v_gene: TRBV5-1
len: 15
j_gene: TRBJ2-7
d_gene: -
abundance: -
CDR3aa: CASSLAVGSQGEQYF
CDR3nt: TGCGCCAGCAGCTTGGCAGTGGGGAGCCAGGGCGAGCAGTACTTC

v_gene: TRBV7-3
len: 17
j_gene: TRBJ2-3
d_gene: TRBD2
abundance: -
CDR3aa: CASSSTPGRGGTDTQYF
CDR3nt: TGTGCCAGCAGCTCAACCCCCGGGCGGGGGGGCACAGATACGCAGTATTTT

v_gene: TRBV5-1
len: 15
j_gene: TRBJ1-5
d_gene: -
abundance: few
CDR3aa: CASSLAGQSNQPQHF
CDR3nt: TGCGCCAGCAGCTTGGCCGGGCAGTCCAATCAGCCCCAGCATTTT

v_gene: TRBV6-5
len: 15
j_gene: TRBJ2-7
d_gene: -
abundance: -
CDR3aa: CASRRGLSGSYEQYF
CDR3nt: TGTGCCAGCAGGCGGGGACTTTCGGGTTCCTACGAGCAGTACTTC

v_gene: TRBV19
len: 15
j_gene: TRBJ2-1
d_gene: -
abundance: -
CDR3aa: CASSGAGSSYNEQFF
CDR3nt: TGTGCCAGTAGTGGGGCGGGAAGCTCCTACAATGAGCAGTTCTTC

v_gene: TRBV28
len: 12
j_gene: TRBJ2-7
d_gene: TRBD1
abundance: -
CDR3aa: CASSFLTGVQYF
CDR3nt: TGTGCCAGCAGTTTCCTGACAGGGGTGCAGTACTTC

v_gene: TRBV28
len: 13
j_gene: TRBJ1-5
d_gene: -
abundance: -
CDR3aa: CASEARVNQPQHF
CDR3nt: TGTGCCAGCGAAGCCAGGGTTAATCAGCCCCAGCATTTT

v_gene: TRBV18
len: 14
j_gene: TRBJ1-4
d_gene: -
abundance: -
CDR3aa: CASLTNRGSEKLFF
CDR3nt: TGTGCCAGCTTAACCAACCGGGGTAGCGAAAAACTGTTTTTT

v_gene: TRBV5-1
len: 15
j_gene: TRBJ2-1
d_gene: -
abundance: once
CDR3aa: CASSLGGAQYNEQFF
CDR3nt: TGCGCCAGCAGCTTGGGGGGCGCGCAGTACAATGAGCAGTTCTTC

v_gene: TRBV7-2
len: 14
j_gene: TRBJ2-5
d_gene: TRBD2
abundance: once
CDR3aa: CASSLPVTGGTQYF
CDR3nt: TGTGCCAGCAGCCTCCCTGTTACGGGAGGGACCCAGTACTTC

v_gene: TRBV6-6
len: 13
j_gene: TRBJ1-5
d_gene: -
abundance: once
CDR3aa: CASSYPGDQPQHF
CDR3nt: TGTGCCAGCAGTTACCCAGGGGATCAGCCCCAGCATTTT

v_gene: TRBV5-1
len: 12
j_gene: TRBJ1-2
d_gene: -
abundance: few
CDR3aa: CASSLDRDGYTF
CDR3nt: TGCGCCAGCAGCTTGGACAGGGATGGCTACACCTTC